The 15 T cell receptor beta chains below come from one sample, sequenced in a study of regulatory dendritic cells for organ transplantation. Clones were sequenced by immunoSEQ multiplex PCR, and TCRdb holds only the in-frame ones, with some missing. The repertoire holds 30,000 to 45,000 clones, with about nine tenths as singletons. The specimen was naive CD8+ T cells from blood. Subset: CD45RA+ naive T cells. These receptors were taken from a human donor in good health.

The rearrangement links TRBV27 to TRBJ1-5, with D maybe TRBD1 (6 bases). Germline V gene sequence: CDR1 MNHEY, CDR2 SMNVEV (reference sequence). The CDR3 contains 14 residues. The ends were cut back, 5 bases at V and 4 bases at J, with 12 bases in the middle. The CDR3 DNA reads as TGTGCCAGCAGTCCAGGGACACCAAATCAGCCCCAGCATTTT. Its protein is CASSPGTPNQPQHF.

In DNA form, the CDR3 reads TGTGCCAGCAGACCAGGACAGGCTGGGCATGGCTACACCTTC. Translation gives CASRPGQAGHGYTF. The rearrangement joins TRBV25-1 to TRBJ1-2; TRBD1 agrees at 7 bases. The germline V gene encodes CDR1 MGHDK and CDR2 SYGVNS. Germline trimming cut 6 bases from V and 6 bases from J; bases unmatched to any gene: 10. The CDR3 totals 14 residues.

The chain is built from TRBV11-1 and TRBJ2-7; no firm D call. V gave up 4 bases and J gave up 0 bases, with 13 bases separating them. Germline CDR1 and CDR2: SGHAT and FQDESV (reference sequence). The CDR3 extends over 15 amino acids. In DNA form, the CDR3 reads TGTGCCAGCAGCTCCGGTCCCGAGAGCTCCTACGAGCAGTACTTC. This encodes CASSSGPESSYEQYF.

The V call is TRBV15, the J call TRBJ1-1, with unresolved D. The CDR3 is 13 residues long. The V end was cut by 5 bases, the J end by 11 bases, with 18 bases between. Germline V CDR1 and CDR2: LNHNV, YYDKDF (reference sequence). DNA of the CDR3: TGTGCCACCAGCGCCCTTAAGACACAAGTTGCTTTCTTT. Protein: CATSALKTQVAFF.

The gene calls are TRBV20-1 and TRBJ1-1, with D hard to call. Trimming cost V 7 bases and J 0 bases, with 6 bases left between them. The germline gives CDR1 DFQATT, CDR2 SNEGSKA (reference sequence). The CDR3 runs to 11 residues. The chain's CDR3 is CSVSLNTEAFF. The CDR3 DNA follows: TGCAGTGTAAGCCTGAACACTGAAGCTTTCTTT.

J is TRBJ2-7 and V is TRBV2; possible D gene TRBD1, 5 bases. Trimming cost V 4 bases and J 0 bases, with 19 bases left between them. Germline V lookup: CDR1 SNHLY, CDR2 FYNNEI. This CDR3 spans 17 amino acids. The chain's CDR3 is CASSGWSTDATSYEQYF. DNA of the CDR3: TGTGCCAGCAGTGGATGGTCGACAGACGCCACCTCCTACGAGCAGTACTTC.

The V gene is TRBV5-1, the J gene TRBJ2-7; TRBD2 agrees at 9 bases. Germline V CDR1 and CDR2: SGHRS, YFSETQ. Germline trimming cut 0 bases from V and 0 bases from J; bases unmatched to any gene: 4. The CDR3 spans 16 residues. As DNA, the CDR3 is TGCGCCAGCAGCTTGGCACTAGCGGGCCCCTCCTACGAGCAGTACTTC. It encodes CASSLALAGPSYEQYF.

This sequence joins TRBV9 and TRBJ1-1; D is perhaps TRBD1 (5 bases). The germline CDR1 and CDR2 sequences are SGDLS and YYNGEE. CDR3 length equals 14 residues. V was shortened by 0 bases and J by 3 bases, with 9 bases between the two germline ends. CDR3 sequence: CASSVDAGYTEAFF. The DNA of the CDR3 is TGTGCCAGCAGCGTAGACGCAGGGTACACTGAAGCTTTCTTT. Using reference TRBV9 and TRBJ1-1 for the parts outside the CDR3, the full variable domain is DSGVTQTPKHLITATGQRVTLRCSPRSGDLSVYWYQQSLDQGLQFLIQYYNGEERAKGNILERFSAQQFPDLHSELNLSSLELGDSALYFCASSVDAGYTEAFFGQGTRLTVV.

This clone was counted a few times. The rearrangement links TRBV12-5 to TRBJ2-7; 7 bases are shared with TRBD1. Germline assignment: CDR1 LGHNT and CDR2 FRNRAP. Trimming at V came to 5 bases and at J to 2 bases, leaving 9 bases not matched to a gene. This CDR3 has 15 amino acids. CDR3 in amino acids: CASGPRTGGAYEQYF. The CDR3 DNA follows: TGTGCTAGTGGTCCCCGGACAGGTGGGGCCTACGAGCAGTACTTC.

Only one count was recorded for this clone. This chain connects TRBV9 to TRBJ2-2; no reliable D call. Deletions cut 1 base from V and 6 bases from J, with 4 bases between. Germline assignment: CDR1 SGDLS and CDR2 YYNGEE. The CDR3 length is 12 residues. In nucleotides, the CDR3 is TGTGCCAGCAGCGTAAATCCCGGGGAGCTGTTTTTT. Protein sequence: CASSVNPGELFF.

V usage is TRBV15 and J usage is TRBJ1-2, with unresolved D. The CDR3 is 16 amino acids. Trimming shortened V by 0 bases and J by 0 bases, and 11 bases separated the two germline ends. Germline CDR1 reads LNHNV; CDR2 reads YYDKDF (reference sequence). CDR3 in amino acids: CATSRDLRRSNYGYTF. DNA of the CDR3: TGTGCCACCAGCAGAGATCTGAGGAGATCTAACTATGGCTACACCTTC.

The rearrangement uses TRBV28 and TRBJ2-2; no definite D call. Germline assignment: CDR1 MDHEN and CDR2 SYDVKM. With 2 bases removed from V and 7 bases from J, the gap between germline ends came to 5 bases. This CDR3 region has 12 residues. CDR3 DNA: TGTGCCAGCAGTTTAGGGGACGGGGAGCTGTTTTTT. Residues: CASSLGDGELFF.

This chain uses TRBV7-9 with TRBJ1-6, with 8 bases matching TRBD1. Trimming removed 5 bases from V and 7 bases from J; junction bases left unmatched: 10. CDR3 length: 16 residues. Germline V gene data show CDR1 as SEHNR and CDR2 as FQNEAQ (reference sequence). The CDR3, as DNA: TGTGCCAGCAGCCACCCTGACAGGGGCTCAAATTCACCCCTCCACTTT. Translating it yields CASSHPDRGSNSPLHF.

A few counts support this clone. J is TRBJ1-2 and V is TRBV10-1, with TRBD1 as a possible D gene (6 bases). The CDR3 is 14 amino acids. Germline V gene sequence: CDR1 WNHNN, CDR2 SYGVQD (reference sequence). The V and J ends lost 3 bases and 7 bases respectively, with 15 bases between them. The CDR3: CASSEGSGGAGYTF. The CDR3, as DNA: TGCGCCAGCAGTGAAGGTTCCGGGGGCGCTGGCTACACCTTC.

The chain combines TRBV28 with TRBJ1-3; D is unresolved. The germline CDR1 and CDR2 sequences are MDHEN and SYDVKM. The V and J ends lost 6 bases and 3 bases respectively, with 12 bases between them. This CDR3 has 14 residues. CDR3 sequence: CASSHEGLGNTIYF. The DNA of the CDR3 is TGTGCCAGCAGCCACGAGGGCCTTGGAAACACCATATATTTT. The full variable domain, completed using reference TRBV28 and TRBJ1-3, is DVKVTQSSRYLVKRTGEKVFLECVQDMDHENMFWYRQDPGLGLRLIYFSYDVKMKEKGDIPEGYSVSREKKERFSLILESASTNQTSMYLCASSHEGLGNTIYFGEGSWLTVV.